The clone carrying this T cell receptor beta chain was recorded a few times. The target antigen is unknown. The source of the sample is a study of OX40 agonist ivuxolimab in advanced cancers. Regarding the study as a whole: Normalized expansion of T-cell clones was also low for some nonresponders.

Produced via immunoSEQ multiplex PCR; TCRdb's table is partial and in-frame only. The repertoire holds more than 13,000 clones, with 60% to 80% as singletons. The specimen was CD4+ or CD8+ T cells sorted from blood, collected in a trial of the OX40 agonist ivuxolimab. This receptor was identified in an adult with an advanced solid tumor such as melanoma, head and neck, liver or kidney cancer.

CDR3: CASSEERQGGDTQYF. The DNA for the CDR3 is TGTGCCAGCAGTGAAGAGCGGCAGGGAGGGGATACGCAGTATTTT. This chain uses TRBV6-1 with TRBJ2-3; TRBD2 matches at 7 bases. The germline V gene encodes CDR1 MNHNS and CDR2 SASEGT. The length of the CDR3 is 15 residues. The ends lost 1 base at V and 6 bases at J; junction bases unmatched: 7.